Reported below is one T cell receptor (beta chain). Roughly 9 x 10^4 TCR templates were assayed per sample. Using immunoSEQ multiplex PCR, the repertoire was profiled, and TCRdb retains in-frame clones only, with some absent. The table records over 85,000 clones, roughly 89% of them present only once. This sample is drawn from a study of siplizumab effects on memory and regulatory T cells. Germline assignment: CDR1 LNHDA and CDR2 SQIVND (reference sequence). The CDR3 runs to 15 residues. After removal of 6 bases from V and 5 bases from J, the junction contained 8 bases not matched to a gene. J is TRBJ1-4 and V is TRBV19, with 8 positions matching TRBD1. The receptor was isolated from a human donor in good health. What was sequenced was CD4+ T cells sorted from blood. The CDR3 coding sequence is TGTGCCAGTAGCTATAGACAGGGGCCCAATGAAAAACTGTTTTTT. This encodes CASSYRQGPNEKLFF.